This TCR beta chain was captured by sequencing in a study of cytomegalovirus exposure and HLA in healthy donors. In the PCR, 60 Vbeta and 13 Jbeta primers were used. TCRdb's table, derived via immunoSEQ multiplex PCR, lists solely in-frame clones and lacks some. This table has some 210,000 clones, more than 75% appearing once. V trimming: 5 bases; J trimming: 10 bases; junction bases outside the gene matches: 12. The CDR3 extends over 16 amino acids. The germline gives CDR1 SGHVS, CDR2 FQNEAQ. The sequence came from a male donor in good health and CMV-seronegative. Sequences were obtained from PBMCs. This chain links TRBV7-8 with TRBJ1-6; 9 positions match TRBD1. The CDR3, as DNA: TGTGCCAGCAGCCCTACAGGGGGCAGGCCGGGGTCACCCCTCCACTTT. Translated: CASSPTGGRPGSPLHF.